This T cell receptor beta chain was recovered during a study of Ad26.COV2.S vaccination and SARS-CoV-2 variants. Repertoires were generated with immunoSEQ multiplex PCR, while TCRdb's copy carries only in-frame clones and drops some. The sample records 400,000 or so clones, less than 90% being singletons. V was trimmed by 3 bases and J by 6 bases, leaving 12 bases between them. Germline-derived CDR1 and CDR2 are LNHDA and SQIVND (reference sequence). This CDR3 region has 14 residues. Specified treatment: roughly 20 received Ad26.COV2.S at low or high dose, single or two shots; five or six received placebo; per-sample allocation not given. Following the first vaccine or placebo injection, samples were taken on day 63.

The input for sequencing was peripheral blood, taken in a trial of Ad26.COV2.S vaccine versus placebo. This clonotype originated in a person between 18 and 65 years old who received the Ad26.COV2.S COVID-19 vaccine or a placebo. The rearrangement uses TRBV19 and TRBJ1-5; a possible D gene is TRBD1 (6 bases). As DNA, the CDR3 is TGTGCCAGTAGTATTCAGGGGCGGATTCAGCCCCAGCATTTT. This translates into CASSIQGRIQPQHF.